This paragraph reports one T cell receptor beta chain. Its antigen remains unknown. This sample was included in a study of cytomegalovirus exposure and HLA in healthy donors. Study-wide results and caveats: Across donors, most TCRs were seen rarely, yet some public ones were widespread. Follow-up analysis seemed to connect common viral pathogens with several of the most significant clusters identified.

The PCR contained 60 Vbeta and 13 Jbeta primers. Some clones are missing from TCRdb's copy, which holds only in-frame ones; the method was immunoSEQ multiplex PCR. The sample yields about 140,000 clones, around three quarters seen once. This CDR3 comprises 15 residues. Unmatched junction bases numbered 8, after V lost 5 bases and J lost 2 bases. Germline V gives CDR1 LNHDA, CDR2 SQIVND (reference sequence). This receptor was obtained from a man aged 40-55 years in good health and CMV-seronegative. The chain recombines TRBV19 with TRBJ2-7, with TRBD2 matching 8 bases. The sample consisted of PBMCs. CDR3 protein: CASSPGSGGTYEQYF. The CDR3 DNA follows: TGTGCCAGTAGTCCCGGCAGCGGGGGAACCTACGAGCAGTACTTC.